This T cell receptor (beta chain) was sequenced during a study of blood T cells in healthy people across ages. A second PCR of about 6 to 12 cycles used a sample-barcoded 5' primer and a J-beta primer mix. TCRdb called the 5' RACE reads again in MiXCR, with one record for every CDR3 protein. The table shows over a million distinct CDR3 sequences, with 40% to 55% occurring only once. J was trimmed by 2 bases and V by 5 bases; bases with no gene match: 9. Looked up from germline, CDR1 is DFQATT and CDR2 is SNEGSKA (reference sequence). There are 14 residues in the CDR3. V usage is TRBV20-1 and J usage is TRBJ2-7; TRBD1 matches at 7 bases. This clonotype was obtained from a woman between 55 and 75 years old in good health. Source material: blood. CDR3 nucleotides: TGCAGTGCTCCTCGGCCAGGGGGACCCTACGAGCAGTACTTC. It codes for CSAPRPGGPYEQYF.